What follows is one TCR beta chain and its context. Its antigen is unknown. The sample belongs to a study of blood T cells in healthy people across ages. CDR3 length: 18 residues. Trimming shortened V by 0 bases and J by 7 bases, and 25 bases separated the two germline ends. The germline gives CDR1 LGHNA, CDR2 YNFKEQ. Donor samples were obtained from healthy Caucasian individuals from Russia, aged about 6 to 90. The total RNA that was extracted per sample amounted to at least 5 micrograms. It was with a sample-barcoded 5' primer and a J-beta primer mix that a second PCR of roughly 7 to 11 cycles was run. TCRdb re-derived calls from the 5' RACE reads in MiXCR, one entry per CDR3 protein. Of roughly 1.4 million distinct CDR3 sequences in the sample, around 59% were seen once. The study's findings and limits: Long-lived donors exceeded aged donors in naive CD4+ cells and diversity.

The receptor comes from a man aged 18 to 29 in good health. The chain is built from TRBV4-2 and TRBJ2-7; perhaps TRBD2 as D (6 bases). The sample was blood. CDR3 residues: CASSQDPLAGSSYNEQYF. CDR3 bases: TGTGCCAGCAGCCAAGACCCTTTGGCGGGGAGCTCCTACAATGAGCAGTACTTC.